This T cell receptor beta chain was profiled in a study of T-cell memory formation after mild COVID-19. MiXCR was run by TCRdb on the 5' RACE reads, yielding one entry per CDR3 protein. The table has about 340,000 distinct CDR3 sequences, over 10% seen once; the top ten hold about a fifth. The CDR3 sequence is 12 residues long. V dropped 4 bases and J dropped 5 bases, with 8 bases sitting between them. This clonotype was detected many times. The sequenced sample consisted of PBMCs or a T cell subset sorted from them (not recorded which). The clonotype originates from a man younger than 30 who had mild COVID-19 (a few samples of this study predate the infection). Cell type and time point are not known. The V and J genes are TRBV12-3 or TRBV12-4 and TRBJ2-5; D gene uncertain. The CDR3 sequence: CASSSTYETQYF. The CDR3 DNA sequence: TGTGCCAGCAGTTCCACATACGAGACCCAGTACTTC.